Given below is one T cell receptor beta chain in context. The CDR3 runs to 15 residues. The trim removed 2 bases at V and 1 base at J, leaving 2 bases unmatched. The V gene's germline CDR1 is SGHRS and CDR2 YFSETQ. The data are from a study of blood T cell repertoires in COVID-19. At the level of the study: Whether acute or convalescent, the COVID-19 samples came from the United States, Italy and Spain. T cells, B-cell-depleted T cells, or PBMCs supplied cDNA or gDNA.

Study processing details: Amplification from reference gene primers served as the basis for estimated nucleated cell counts. The assay was immunoSEQ multiplex PCR, and TCRdb's table has in-frame clones only and misses some. The DNA gave D and trimming, while V, J and clone size come from that table. The sample lists more than 85,000 clones, around 82% seen once, with about 6.6% in the top ten. The sequence was collected from a woman in her forties or fifties with acute or convalescent COVID-19. V usage is TRBV5-1 and J usage is TRBJ2-1; 8 bases fit TRBD1. Sequenced: peripheral blood. The CDR3 nucleotides read TGCGCCAGCAGCTTCCAGGGGGCTTCCTACAATGAGCAGTTCTTC. Protein sequence: CASSFQGASYNEQFF. The variable domain in full, with the rest retrieved from reference TRBV5-1 and TRBJ2-1, is KAGVTQTPRYLIKTRGQQVTLSCSPISGHRSVSWYQQTPGQGLQFLFEYFSETQRNKGNFPGRFSGRQFSNSRSEMNVSTLELGDSALYLCASSFQGASYNEQFFGPGTRLTVL.